The 28 T cell receptor beta chains presented below share a single source sample, sequenced in a study of blood T cell repertoires in COVID-19. Method: immunoSEQ multiplex PCR; TCRdb's copy keeps in-frame clones and lacks some. The profile shows around 250,000 clones, roughly 80% of them singletons. Sample: peripheral blood. These receptors were collected from a woman aged 18 to 35 with acute or convalescent COVID-19.

The chain joins TRBV19 to TRBJ1-1; D gene ambiguous. The CDR3 spans 12 residues. Germline values: CDR1 LNHDA, CDR2 SQIVND (reference sequence). V was clipped by 10 bases and J by 4 bases, with 13 bases between them. Written as DNA, the CDR3 is TGTGCCACAAGGGAGGCAGGCACTGAAGCTTTCTTT. It encodes CATREAGTEAFF.

The V call is TRBV5-4, the J call TRBJ1-4; TRBD1 might be the D (5 bases). CDR3 size: 16 residues. The V end lost 2 bases, the J end lost 3 bases, and 14 bases lay between the germline ends. In germline, CDR1 is SGHNT, CDR2 YYREEE (reference sequence). CDR3 sequence reads: CASSFGQMTANEKLFF. The CDR3 nucleotides read TGTGCCAGCAGCTTTGGTCAGATGACAGCTAATGAAAAACTGTTTTTT.

The chain links TRBV2 to TRBJ1-1; no clear D. From germline, CDR1 is SNHLY and CDR2 FYNNEI. V lost 6 bases and J lost 2, with 4 bases in between. The CDR3 has 11 amino acids. The chain's CDR3 is CASSINTEAFF. The DNA for the CDR3 is TGTGCCAGCAGCATTAACACTGAAGCTTTCTTT. Complete variable domain (other parts from reference TRBV2 and TRBJ1-1): EPEVTQTPSHQVTQMGQEVILRCVPISNHLYFYWYRQILGQKVEFLVSFYNNEISEKSEIFDDQFSVERPDGSNFTLKIRSTKLEDSAMYFCASSINTEAFFGQGTRLTVV.

The J gene is TRBJ2-3, the V gene TRBV19, with TRBD1 matching 9 bases. From germline, CDR1 is LNHDA and CDR2 SQIVND (reference sequence). The CDR3 runs to 16 residues. Germline trimming cut 6 bases from V and 2 bases from J; bases unmatched to any gene: 9. The CDR3 loop is CASRADGTGTTDTQYF. The CDR3 nucleotides read TGTGCCAGTAGGGCGGACGGGACAGGGACCACAGATACGCAGTATTTT.

A single count supports this clone. The chain recombines TRBV19 with TRBJ1-1; perhaps TRBD1 as D (5 bases). The ends were cut back, 6 bases at V and 5 bases at J, with 25 bases in the middle. Germline V gene lookup returns CDR1 LNHDA and CDR2 SQIVND (reference sequence). The CDR3 is made up of 17 amino acids. CDR3 residues: CASSRNRKQASRTEAFF. The CDR3 coding sequence is TGTGCCAGTAGCCGTAACAGGAAGCAGGCGTCGCGTACTGAAGCTTTCTTT.

The J gene is TRBJ1-2, the V gene TRBV7-8, with no clear D. Germline V CDR1 and CDR2: SGHVS, FQNEAQ. This CDR3 comprises 15 residues. The V end lost 1 base, the J end lost 5 bases, and 14 bases lay between the germline ends. The CDR3 DNA is TGTGCCAGCAGCTTAGGAGGCAGCGTCGGATATGGCTACACCTTC. Its translation is CASSLGGSVGYGYTF.

This chain uses TRBV6-5 with TRBJ2-6, with D possibly being TRBD1 (6 bases). V lost 6 bases, J lost 0 bases, and 9 bases lay in between. The CDR3 consists of 15 residues. Germline CDR1 is MNHEY and CDR2 is SVGAGI. Here the CDR3 reads CASRDRTSGANVLTF. CDR3 DNA: TGTGCCAGCAGAGACAGGACCTCTGGGGCCAACGTCCTGACTTTC.

The chain carries TRBV3-1 (or the pseudogene TRBV3-2) and TRBJ1-5; no firm D call. In germline, CDR1 is LGHDT, CDR2 YNNKEL (reference sequence). V was cut by 4 bases and J by 6 bases, with 16 bases left in between. CDR3 length: 15 residues. For the CDR3, the DNA is TGTGCCAGCAGCCGGACGGTGGACCGGGGTCAGCCCCAGCATTTT. Translated: CASSRTVDRGQPQHF.

This clone occurred once. This chain links TRBV5-1 with TRBJ1-3, with D tentatively TRBD1 (5 bases). There are 16 residues in the CDR3. Germline loops: CDR1 SGHRS, CDR2 YFSETQ. The germline V and J ends were trimmed by 7 bases and 0 bases, with 17 bases remaining between them. CDR3 region: CASAATDIYSGNTIYF. CDR3 sequence (DNA): TGCGCCAGCGCCGCGACGGACATCTACTCTGGAAACACCATATATTTT.

This sequence joins TRBV11-2 and TRBJ1-2; 9 bases match TRBD1. J lost 5 bases, V lost 4 bases, and 5 bases had no gene match. This CDR3 is 14 amino acids long. Germline CDR1 SGHAT, CDR2 FQNNGV. The CDR3 DNA is TGTGCCAGCAGCTCTCCCGGGACAGGGTATGGCTACACCTTC. It codes for CASSSPGTGYGYTF.

The CDR3 loop reads CASSLSWEMNTEAFF. The CDR3 DNA is TGTGCCAGCAGCTTAAGTTGGGAGATGAACACTGAAGCTTTCTTT. The chain combines TRBV7-2 with TRBJ1-1; no definite D call. V dropped 2 bases and J dropped 0 bases, with 10 bases sitting between them. CDR1 is SGHTA, CDR2 FQGNSA, per germline. This CDR3 comprises 15 residues.

V and J are TRBV3-1 (or the pseudogene TRBV3-2) and TRBJ1-1; maybe TRBD1 (6 bases). The germline V and J ends were trimmed by 1 base and 3 bases, with 12 bases remaining between them. The CDR3 is made up of 15 amino acids. Germline CDR1 LGHDT, CDR2 YNNKEL (reference sequence). The CDR3 bases are TGTGCCAGCAGCCAAGTGGGGGAGGGGGACACTGAAGCTTTCTTT. This gives the protein CASSQVGEGDTEAFF.

This clone appeared a single time. The rearrangement links TRBV11-2 to TRBJ2-7, with D possibly being TRBD1 or TRBD2 (5 bases each). V shed 5 bases and J shed 6 bases, with 17 bases lying between them. Germline V gene data show CDR1 as SGHAT and CDR2 as FQNNGV. CDR3 size: 14 residues. The CDR3 sequence: CASSLGALASEQYF. The CDR3 nucleotides are TGTGCCAGCAGCCTAGGGGCGCTAGCATCCGAGCAGTACTTC.

This chain links TRBV5-4 with TRBJ1-1, with D perhaps TRBD1 (6 bases). The germline V gene encodes CDR1 SGHNT and CDR2 YYREEE (reference sequence). V lost 2 bases to trimming and J lost 2 bases, with 16 bases between them. This CDR3 has 16 residues. The CDR3 region has the DNA TGTGCCAGCAGCTTATCGACGACAGGCCGAAACACTGAAGCTTTCTTT. Translation: CASSLSTTGRNTEAFF.

Only a few counts were recorded for this clone. CDR3 amino acids: CASSYSRDSYEQYF. CDR3 DNA: TGTGCCAGCAGTTACTCGAGAGACTCCTACGAGCAGTACTTC. The rearrangement links TRBV6-5 to TRBJ2-7; D remains unclear. The V gene's germline CDR1 is MNHEY and CDR2 SVGAGI. V was shortened by 0 bases and J by 0 bases, with 6 bases between the two germline ends. CDR3 length equals 14 residues.

CDR3 sequence (DNA): TGTGCCAGCAACCCGGGACTAGCCTACAATGAGCAGTTCTTC. Translating gives CASNPGLAYNEQFF. V and J are TRBV2 and TRBJ2-1, with 8 positions matching TRBD2. V lost 7 bases, J lost 2 bases, and 4 bases stayed unmatched. From germline, CDR1 is SNHLY and CDR2 FYNNEI. The CDR3 has 14 residues. Supplemented by reference TRBV2 and TRBJ2-1, the full variable domain reads EPEVTQTPSHQVTQMGQEVILRCVPISNHLYFYWYRQILGQKVEFLVSFYNNEISEKSEIFDDQFSVERPDGSNFTLKIRSTKLEDSAMYFCASNPGLAYNEQFFGPGTRLTVL.

CDR3: CASSSDNTGELFF. CDR3 coding DNA: TGTGCCAGCAGCTCAGATAACACCGGGGAGCTGTTTTTT. The chain recombines TRBV7-9 with TRBJ2-2, with no clear D. Germline values: CDR1 SEHNR, CDR2 FQNEAQ (reference sequence). The V end lost 4 bases, the J end lost 2 bases, and 5 bases lay between the germline ends. The CDR3 consists of 13 residues.

The chain is built from TRBV7-8 and TRBJ2-7; D remains unclear. The germline CDR1 and CDR2 sequences are SGHVS and FQNEAQ. The germline V and J ends were trimmed by 5 bases and 1 base, with 3 bases remaining between them. This CDR3 contains 11 residues. DNA for the CDR3: TGTGCCAGCAGCCCGTCCTACGAGCAGTACTTC. This codes for CASSPSYEQYF. Full variable domain (rest looked up from reference TRBV7-8 and TRBJ2-7): GAGVSQSPRYKVAKRGQDVALRCDPISGHVSLFWYQQALGQGPEFLTYFQNEAQLDKSGLPSDRFFAERPEGSVSTLKIQRTQQEDSAVYLCASSPSYEQYFGPGTRLTVT.

This chain connects TRBV18 to TRBJ2-6; TRBD1 might be the D (5 bases). This CDR3 has 15 amino acids. Trimming stripped 3 bases from V and 1 base from J, with 7 bases between. In germline, CDR1 is KGHSH, CDR2 LQKENI. The CDR3 sequence: CASSPWTSGANVLTF. The CDR3 nucleotides read TGTGCCAGCTCACCTTGGACATCTGGGGCCAACGTCCTGACTTTC.

This clone has just a few counts. The identical CDR3 is also encoded by other nucleotide sequences in the sample. The genes are TRBV5-5 and TRBJ2-1; TRBD2 might be the D (5 bases). The germline V and J ends were trimmed by 4 bases and 2 bases, with 16 bases remaining between them. CDR1 is SGHKS, CDR2 YYEKEE, per germline (reference sequence). This CDR3 region has 16 residues. CDR3 residues: CASSPLGAEAYNEQFF. Written as DNA, the CDR3 is TGTGCCAGCAGCCCCCTGGGAGCGGAGGCCTACAATGAGCAGTTCTTC.

The chain has TRBV5-6 and TRBJ1-5, with 7 bases lining up with TRBD1. The junction had 4 bases not matched to a gene; V was cut back by 3 bases and J by 4 bases. The length of the CDR3 is 14 residues. CDR1 is SGHDT and CDR2 is YYEEEE in the germline V gene. CDR3 coding DNA: TGTGCCAGCAGCTCGGACAGGAGTAATCAGCCCCAGCATTTT. This gives the protein CASSSDRSNQPQHF.

J is TRBJ1-6 and V is TRBV19; D call uncertain. The CDR3 totals 13 residues. The germline gives CDR1 LNHDA, CDR2 SQIVND (reference sequence). Trimming shortened V by 4 bases and J by 11 bases, and 12 bases separated the two germline ends. CDR3 DNA: TGTGCCAGTAGTACAGGACTATCCGCACCCCTCCACTTT. Protein sequence: CASSTGLSAPLHF.

The genes are TRBV5-1 and TRBJ2-1; 7 nucleotides align to TRBD1. The CDR3 totals 15 residues. V shed 0 bases and J 6 bases; nucleotides not matched to a gene: 6. Germline V gene sequence: CDR1 SGHRS, CDR2 YFSETQ. In nucleotides, the CDR3 is TGCGCCAGCAGCTTGGTACAGGGGCAGAGCAATGAGCAGTTCTTC. Its protein is CASSLVQGQSNEQFF.

The gene calls are TRBV19 and TRBJ1-2, with 8 bases aligning to TRBD1. Germline CDR1 LNHDA, CDR2 SQIVND (reference sequence). This CDR3 contains 18 residues. J gave up 0 bases and V 7 bases, and 16 bases lay outside the gene matches. The DNA of the CDR3 is TGTGCCAGTATTAGCTCTGGACAGGGAAAGAGAGCTAACTATGGCTACACCTTC. Translation gives CASISSGQGKRANYGYTF.

The J gene is TRBJ2-3, the V gene TRBV20-1; TRBD2 matches 8 bases. V gave up 6 bases and J gave up 6 bases; unmatched junction bases: 17. Germline loops: CDR1 DFQATT, CDR2 SNEGSKA (reference sequence). The CDR3 length is 16 residues. The CDR3 region is CSASGGRAGVADTQYF. The CDR3 DNA reads as TGCAGTGCCAGTGGTGGGCGAGCGGGAGTGGCTGATACGCAGTATTTT.

This sequence joins TRBV9 and TRBJ2-7; 9 positions match TRBD2. The CDR3 covers 15 residues. After removal of 1 base from V and 5 bases from J, the junction contained 7 bases not matched to a gene. The germline CDR1 and CDR2 sequences are SGDLS and YYNGEE. The CDR3 loop reads CASSVYGREGDEQYF. The CDR3 region has the DNA TGTGCCAGCAGCGTATACGGGCGGGAGGGGGACGAGCAGTACTTC.

This chain joins TRBV6-5 and TRBJ1-1; no clear D. The CDR3 is 14 residues long. Germline-derived CDR1 and CDR2 are MNHEY and SVGAGI. Trimming stripped 2 bases from V and 1 base from J, with 8 bases between. The CDR3 loop reads CASSYPAGNTEAFF. CDR3 coding DNA: TGTGCCAGCAGTTACCCCGCCGGGAACACTGAAGCTTTCTTT.

The V gene is TRBV19, the J gene TRBJ2-1; weak D call: TRBD2 (6 bases). Germline V gives CDR1 LNHDA, CDR2 SQIVND (reference sequence). The V end was cut by 1 base, the J end by 10 bases, with 17 bases between. The CDR3 covers 15 residues. The CDR3 region is CASSIGPGLQTEQFF. The CDR3 DNA sequence: TGTGCCAGTAGTATAGGTCCGGGACTTCAAACGGAGCAGTTCTTC.